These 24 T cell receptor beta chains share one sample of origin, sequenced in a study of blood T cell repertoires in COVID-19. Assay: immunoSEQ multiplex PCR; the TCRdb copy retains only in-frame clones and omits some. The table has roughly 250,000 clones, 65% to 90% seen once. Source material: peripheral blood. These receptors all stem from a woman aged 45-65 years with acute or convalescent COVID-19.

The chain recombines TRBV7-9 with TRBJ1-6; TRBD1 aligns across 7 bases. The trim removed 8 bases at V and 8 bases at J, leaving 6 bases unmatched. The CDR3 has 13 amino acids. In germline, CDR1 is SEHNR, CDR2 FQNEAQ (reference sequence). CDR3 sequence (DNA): TGTGCCAGCGGGTGGGACAGCTATTCACCCCTCCACTTT. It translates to CASGWDSYSPLHF.

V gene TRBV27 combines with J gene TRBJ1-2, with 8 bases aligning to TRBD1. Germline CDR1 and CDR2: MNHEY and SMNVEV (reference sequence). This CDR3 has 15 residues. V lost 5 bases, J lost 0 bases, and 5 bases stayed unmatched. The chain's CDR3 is CASSRGQEANYGYTF. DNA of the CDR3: TGTGCCAGCAGTAGGGGACAGGAGGCTAACTATGGCTACACCTTC.

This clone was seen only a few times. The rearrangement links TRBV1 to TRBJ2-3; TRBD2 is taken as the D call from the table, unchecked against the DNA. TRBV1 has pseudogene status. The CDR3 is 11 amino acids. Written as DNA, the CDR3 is TGCACCAGGACTCTCACAGATACGCAGTATTTT. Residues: CTRTLTDTQYF.

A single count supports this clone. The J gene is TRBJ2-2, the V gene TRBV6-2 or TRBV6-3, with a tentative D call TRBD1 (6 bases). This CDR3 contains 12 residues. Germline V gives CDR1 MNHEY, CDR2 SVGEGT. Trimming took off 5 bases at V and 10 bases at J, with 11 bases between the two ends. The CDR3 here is CASSPGTLELFF. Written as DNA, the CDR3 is TGTGCCAGCAGTCCCGGGACACTGGAGCTGTTTTTT.

DNA of the CDR3: TGTGCCAGCAGCAAAGGGGACAGTTTTATAGCCAAAAACATTCAGTACTTC. The encoded protein is CASSKGDSFIAKNIQYF. The J gene is TRBJ2-4, the V gene TRBV21-1; TRBD1, the D gene given by the table, was not confirmed from the DNA. TRBV21-1 is given as a pseudogene. This CDR3 has 17 amino acids.

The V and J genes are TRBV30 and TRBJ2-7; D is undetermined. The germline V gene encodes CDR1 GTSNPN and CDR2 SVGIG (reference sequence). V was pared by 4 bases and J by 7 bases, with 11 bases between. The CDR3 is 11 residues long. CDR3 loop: CAWNSGGEQYF. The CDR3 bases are TGTGCCTGGAACTCGGGTGGGGAGCAGTACTTC.

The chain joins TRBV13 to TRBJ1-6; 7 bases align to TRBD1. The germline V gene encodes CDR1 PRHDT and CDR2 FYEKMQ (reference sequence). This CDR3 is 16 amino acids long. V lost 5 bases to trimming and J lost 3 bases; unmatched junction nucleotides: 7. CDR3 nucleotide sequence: TGTGCCAGCAGCAAGGGGACAGTGAACTATAATTCACCCCTCCACTTT. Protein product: CASSKGTVNYNSPLHF.

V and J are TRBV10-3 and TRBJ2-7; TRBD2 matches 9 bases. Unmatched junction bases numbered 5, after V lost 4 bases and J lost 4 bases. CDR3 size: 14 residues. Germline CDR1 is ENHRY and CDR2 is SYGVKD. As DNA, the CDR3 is TGTGCCATCAGTGCTGGTAGCGGGAGTTACGAGCAGTACTTC. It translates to CAISAGSGSYEQYF.

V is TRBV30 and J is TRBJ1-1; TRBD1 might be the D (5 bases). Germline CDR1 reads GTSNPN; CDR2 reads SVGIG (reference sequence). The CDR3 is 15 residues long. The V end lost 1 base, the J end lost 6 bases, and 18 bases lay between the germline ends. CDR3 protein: CAWSGPGPQGPEAFF. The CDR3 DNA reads TGTGCCTGGAGTGGACCCGGGCCCCAGGGCCCTGAAGCTTTCTTT.

The CDR3 sequence: CAWTRDRDTQYF. DNA for the CDR3: TGTGCCTGGACCCGGGACAGGGACACCCAGTACTTC. The gene calls are TRBV30 and TRBJ2-5, with 9 positions matching TRBD1. The CDR3 length is 12 residues. Looked up from germline, CDR1 is GTSNPN and CDR2 is SVGIG (reference sequence). The V gene end was trimmed by 4 bases and the J gene end by 8 bases; junction bases not matched to a gene: 5.

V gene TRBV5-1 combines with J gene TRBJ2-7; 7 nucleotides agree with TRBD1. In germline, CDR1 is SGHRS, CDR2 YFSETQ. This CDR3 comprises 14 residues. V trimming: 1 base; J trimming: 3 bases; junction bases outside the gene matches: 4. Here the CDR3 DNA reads TGCGCCAGCAGCTTGAGGACAGGTGGCTACGAGCAGTACTTC. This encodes CASSLRTGGYEQYF.

Here the CDR3 reads CASSLSRLSSDNEQFF. The CDR3 nucleotides read TGTGCCAGCAGCTTGAGTAGATTGTCTAGCGACAATGAGCAGTTCTTC. The chain combines TRBV5-4 with TRBJ2-1; TRBD2 is a possible D gene (6 bases). The CDR3 covers 16 residues. The germline V and J ends were trimmed by 1 base and 5 bases, with 16 bases remaining between them. The germline V gene encodes CDR1 SGHNT and CDR2 YYREEE (reference sequence).

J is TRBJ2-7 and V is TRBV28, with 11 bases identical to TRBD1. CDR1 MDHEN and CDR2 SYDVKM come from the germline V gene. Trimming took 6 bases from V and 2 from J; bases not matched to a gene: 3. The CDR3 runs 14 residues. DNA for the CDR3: TGTGCCAGCAGGGGACAGGGGGGAACCTACGAGCAGTACTTC. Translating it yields CASRGQGGTYEQYF.

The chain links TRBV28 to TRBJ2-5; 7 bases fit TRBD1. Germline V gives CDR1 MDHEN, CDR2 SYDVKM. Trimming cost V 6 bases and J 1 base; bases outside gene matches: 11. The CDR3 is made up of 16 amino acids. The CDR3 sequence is CASRRAYRGPQETQYF. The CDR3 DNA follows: TGTGCCAGCAGACGAGCGTACAGGGGCCCCCAAGAGACCCAGTACTTC.

This CDR3 reads CASSQEPRQRTYEQYF. The CDR3 bases are TGCGCCAGCAGCCAAGAACCCAGACAGAGAACCTACGAGCAGTACTTC. The rearrangement links TRBV4-3 to TRBJ2-7; D might be TRBD1 (5 bases). Germline V gene sequence: CDR1 LGHNA, CDR2 YSLEER. V dropped 0 bases and J dropped 2 bases, with 14 bases sitting between them. The CDR3 sequence is 16 residues long.

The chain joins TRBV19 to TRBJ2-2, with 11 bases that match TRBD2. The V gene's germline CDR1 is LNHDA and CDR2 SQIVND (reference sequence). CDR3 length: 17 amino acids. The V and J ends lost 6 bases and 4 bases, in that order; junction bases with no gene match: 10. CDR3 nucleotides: TGTGCCAGTAGCCATAGGTTAGCGGGAGGGCTCACCGGGGAGCTGTTTTTT. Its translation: CASSHRLAGGLTGELFF. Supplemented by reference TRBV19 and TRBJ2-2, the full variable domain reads DGGITQSPKYLFRKEGQNVTLSCEQNLNHDAMYWYRQDPGQGLRLIYYSQIVNDFQKGDIAEGYSVSREKKESFPLTVTSAQKNPTAFYLCASSHRLAGGLTGELFFGEGSRLTVL.

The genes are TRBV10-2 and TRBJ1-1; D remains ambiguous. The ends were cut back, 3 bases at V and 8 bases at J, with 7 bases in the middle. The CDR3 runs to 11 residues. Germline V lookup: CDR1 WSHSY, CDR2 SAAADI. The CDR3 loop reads CASSEIGEAFF. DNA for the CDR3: TGCGCCAGCAGTGAAATCGGGGAAGCTTTCTTT.

Here the CDR3 DNA reads TGTGCCAGTAGTATCGACAGGGGCGGCACTGAAGCTTTCTTT. Its protein is CASSIDRGGTEAFF. V is TRBV19 and J is TRBJ1-1, with 8 bases fitting TRBD1. Germline lookup yields CDR1 LNHDA and CDR2 SQIVND (reference sequence). Germline trimming cut 3 bases from V and 4 bases from J; bases unmatched to any gene: 4. This CDR3 comprises 14 residues.

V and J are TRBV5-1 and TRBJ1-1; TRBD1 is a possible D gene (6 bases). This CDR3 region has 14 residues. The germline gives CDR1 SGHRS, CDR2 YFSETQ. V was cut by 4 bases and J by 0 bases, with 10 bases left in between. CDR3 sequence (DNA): TGCGCCAGCAGCCCGGGACACTTGAACACTGAAGCTTTCTTT. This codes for CASSPGHLNTEAFF. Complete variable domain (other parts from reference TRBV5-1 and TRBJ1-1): KAGVTQTPRYLIKTRGQQVTLSCSPISGHRSVSWYQQTPGQGLQFLFEYFSETQRNKGNFPGRFSGRQFSNSRSEMNVSTLELGDSALYLCASSPGHLNTEAFFGQGTRLTVV.

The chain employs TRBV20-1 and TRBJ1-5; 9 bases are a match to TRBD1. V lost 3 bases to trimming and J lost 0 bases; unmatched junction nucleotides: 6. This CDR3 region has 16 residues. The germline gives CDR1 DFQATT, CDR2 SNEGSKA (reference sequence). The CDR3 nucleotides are TGCAGTGCTAGTACAGGGGGCCAATATAGCAATCAGCCCCAGCATTTT. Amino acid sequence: CSASTGGQYSNQPQHF.

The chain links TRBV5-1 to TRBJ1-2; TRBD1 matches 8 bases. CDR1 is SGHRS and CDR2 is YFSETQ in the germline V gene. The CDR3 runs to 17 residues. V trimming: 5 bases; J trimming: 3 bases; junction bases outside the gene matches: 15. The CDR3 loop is CASSLTEYRGRDYGYTF. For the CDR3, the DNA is TGCGCCAGCAGTCTGACCGAGTACAGGGGGAGGGACTATGGCTACACCTTC.

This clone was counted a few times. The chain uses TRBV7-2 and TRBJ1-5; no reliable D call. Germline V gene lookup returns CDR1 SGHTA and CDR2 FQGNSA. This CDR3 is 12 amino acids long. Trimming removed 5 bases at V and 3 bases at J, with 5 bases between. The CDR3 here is CASSRDNQPQHF. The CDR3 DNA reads TGTGCCAGCAGCCGCGACAATCAGCCCCAGCATTTT.

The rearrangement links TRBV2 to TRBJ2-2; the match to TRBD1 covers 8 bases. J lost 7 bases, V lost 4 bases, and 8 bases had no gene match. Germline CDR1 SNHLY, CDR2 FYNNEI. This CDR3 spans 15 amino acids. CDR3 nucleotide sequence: TGTGCCAGCAGTGGGCGGGACAGGCTAGTCGGGGAGCTGTTTTTT. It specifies CASSGRDRLVGELFF.

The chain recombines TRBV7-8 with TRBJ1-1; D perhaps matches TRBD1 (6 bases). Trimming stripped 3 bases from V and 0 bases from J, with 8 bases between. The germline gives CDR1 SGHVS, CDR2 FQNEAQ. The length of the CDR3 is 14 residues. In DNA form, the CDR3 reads TGTGCCAGCAGCTTCGGGACATTGAACACTGAAGCTTTCTTT. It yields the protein CASSFGTLNTEAFF.